This entry lists 23 T cell receptor beta chains sequenced from one sample in a study of identifying expanded T cells in peripheral blood. TCRdb's table, derived via immunoSEQ multiplex PCR, lists solely in-frame clones and lacks some. Of approximately 91,000 clones listed, about 91% are singletons. Sequencing was carried out using blood. The source is a person aged 18-69 years in good health.

The CDR3 loop is CASSFGTNSYEQYF. As DNA, the CDR3 is TGTGCCAGCAGTTTTGGGACCAACTCCTACGAGCAGTACTTC. This chain uses TRBV25-1 with TRBJ2-7; possibly TRBD1 or TRBD2 for D (5 bases each). The germline V gene has CDR1 MGHDK and CDR2 SYGVNS. This CDR3 comprises 14 residues. V lost 5 bases and J 0 bases, leaving 11 bases between the germline ends.

The chain recombines TRBV9 with TRBJ2-7, with unresolved D. This CDR3 is 13 amino acids long. The V and J ends lost 0 bases and 2 bases respectively, with 6 bases between them. Germline lookup yields CDR1 SGDLS and CDR2 YYNGEE. The CDR3 loop is CASSVGSAYEQYF. CDR3 bases: TGTGCCAGCAGCGTAGGGTCAGCCTACGAGCAGTACTTC.

The chain couples TRBV11-2 to TRBJ1-1; D is possibly TRBD1 (5 bases). In germline, CDR1 is SGHAT, CDR2 FQNNGV. V gave up 5 bases and J gave up 0 bases, with 16 bases separating them. This CDR3 contains 16 residues. DNA of the CDR3: TGTGCCAGCAGCCCAAAACTCCGGGGACTGAACACTGAAGCTTTCTTT. Translating gives CASSPKLRGLNTEAFF.

This chain uses TRBV9 with TRBJ2-1; 12 nucleotides match TRBD2. After removal of 6 bases from V and 8 bases from J, the junction contained 15 bases not matched to a gene. Germline loops: CDR1 SGDLS, CDR2 YYNGEE. CDR3 length: 17 residues. CDR3 sequence: CASTDPSGGGFTDEQFF. DNA of the CDR3: TGTGCCAGCACGGACCCTAGCGGGGGGGGCTTTACGGATGAGCAGTTCTTC.

The gene calls are TRBV6-5 and TRBJ1-2; unclear D gene. The germline CDR1 and CDR2 sequences are MNHEY and SVGAGI. V dropped 6 bases and J dropped 6 bases, with 14 bases sitting between them. CDR3 length: 13 amino acids. CDR3 protein: CASRVPSPHGYTF. DNA for the CDR3: TGTGCCAGCAGGGTCCCCTCCCCTCATGGCTACACCTTC.

The chain recombines TRBV28 with TRBJ2-1, with TRBD1 matching over 7 bases. The CDR3 sequence is 13 residues long. Losses at the gene ends were 4 bases for V and 4 bases for J; bases not matched to a gene: 1. Germline CDR1 reads MDHEN; CDR2 reads SYDVKM. CDR3 nucleotide sequence: TGTGCCAGCAGTTCGGGACAGTACAATGAGCAGTTCTTC. This encodes CASSSGQYNEQFF.

The chain carries TRBV5-6 and TRBJ2-3; D call uncertain. Germline V gene data show CDR1 as SGHDT and CDR2 as YYEEEE. V dropped 3 bases and J dropped 6 bases, with 5 bases sitting between them. The CDR3 has 11 amino acids. The DNA for the CDR3 is TGTGCCAGCAGCTCCATGGATACGCAGTATTTT. Amino acids: CASSSMDTQYF.

In this sample, this clone turned up a few times. The chain employs TRBV15 and TRBJ2-3; D is possibly TRBD2 (6 bases). The ends were cut back, 1 base at V and 2 bases at J, with 10 bases in the middle. Germline CDR1 LNHNV, CDR2 YYDKDF (reference sequence). The CDR3 is 15 amino acids. The CDR3 is CATSRGGEITDTQYF. The CDR3 DNA is TGTGCCACCAGCAGAGGCGGGGAAATCACAGATACGCAGTATTTT.

V gene TRBV6-4 combines with J gene TRBJ2-1, with TRBD2 matching 7 bases. V shed 6 bases and J 7 bases; nucleotides not matched to a gene: 12. The germline CDR1 and CDR2 sequences are MRHNA and SNTAGT. The length of the CDR3 is 15 residues. CDR3 sequence reads: CASSQTAGTTNEQFF. The CDR3 DNA follows: TGTGCCAGCAGCCAAACCGCCGGGACTACAAATGAGCAGTTCTTC.

This chain links TRBV19 with TRBJ2-2; 8 nucleotides align to TRBD2. The CDR3 extends over 13 amino acids. Germline V gives CDR1 LNHDA, CDR2 SQIVND (reference sequence). V lost 10 bases to trimming and J lost 3 bases; unmatched junction nucleotides: 4. The CDR3 DNA sequence: TGTGCCACCGGGAGGGGAGACACCGGGGAGCTGTTTTTT. It translates to CATGRGDTGELFF. The full variable domain, completed using reference TRBV19 and TRBJ2-2, is DGGITQSPKYLFRKEGQNVTLSCEQNLNHDAMYWYRQDPGQGLRLIYYSQIVNDFQKGDIAEGYSVSREKKESFPLTVTSAQKNPTAFYLCATGRGDTGELFFGEGSRLTVL.

This clone showed up just once. The rearrangement joins TRBV5-4 to TRBJ2-3; no clear D. Per germline, CDR1 SGHNT and CDR2 YYREEE (reference sequence). Trimming stripped 2 bases from V and 10 bases from J, with 14 bases between. The CDR3 has 13 residues. This CDR3 reads CASSFDRSHAQYF. The DNA of the CDR3 is TGTGCCAGCAGCTTTGATCGGAGTCACGCGCAGTATTTT.

This rearrangement joins TRBV5-1 to TRBJ2-3; 16 positions match TRBD2. Germline assignment: CDR1 SGHRS and CDR2 YFSETQ. V dropped 4 bases and J dropped 9; count of bases not matched to a gene: 5. CDR3 length equals 15 residues. The CDR3 here is CASSRGTSGGETQYF. The CDR3 nucleotides read TGCGCCAGCAGCAGAGGGACTAGCGGGGGGGAAACGCAGTATTTT.

This chain uses TRBV7-8 with TRBJ2-1; 13 nucleotides line up with TRBD2. V was pared by 5 bases and J by 9 bases, with 25 bases of the junction left unmatched. The CDR3 loop spans 21 amino acids. Germline V gene data show CDR1 as SGHVS and CDR2 as FQNEAQ. CDR3 residues: CASSQTQIRTSGSIKGSEQFF. CDR3 DNA sequence: TGTGCCAGCAGCCAGACCCAAATAAGGACTAGCGGGAGTATCAAGGGCAGTGAGCAGTTCTTC.

This chain uses TRBV13 with TRBJ2-1; 8 bases agree with TRBD2. J gave up 6 bases and V 6 bases, and 7 bases lay outside the gene matches. Germline CDR1 and CDR2: PRHDT and FYEKMQ (reference sequence). There are 14 residues in the CDR3. For the CDR3, the DNA is TGTGCCAGCAGGGTCGGGACTAGAGGCAATGAGCAGTTCTTC. Translated: CASRVGTRGNEQFF. Supplemented by reference TRBV13 and TRBJ2-1, the full variable domain reads AAGVIQSPRHLIKEKRETATLKCYPIPRHDTVYWYQQGPGQDPQFLISFYEKMQSDKGSIPDRFSAQQFSDYHSELNMSSLELGDSALYFCASRVGTRGNEQFFGPGTRLTVL.

The V and J genes are TRBV5-6 and TRBJ2-7; the match to TRBD1 covers 7 bases. The CDR3 is 14 amino acids. The germline V gene has CDR1 SGHDT and CDR2 YYEEEE. Trimming removed 5 bases from V and 0 bases from J; junction bases left unmatched: 5. The CDR3 DNA reads TGTGCCAGCAGTGTACAGGGGAGCTCCTACGAGCAGTACTTC. It specifies CASSVQGSSYEQYF.

V is TRBV5-1 and J is TRBJ2-7, with 11 nucleotides matching TRBD2. V was clipped by 4 bases and J by 5 bases; unmatched bases: 5. The CDR3 length is 14 residues. Germline CDR1 SGHRS, CDR2 YFSETQ. Here the CDR3 DNA reads TGCGCCAGCAGCCTGGGACTAGCGGATGACGAGCAGTACTTC. Its protein product is CASSLGLADDEQYF.

CDR3 in DNA: TGCGCCAGCAGCCAAGTCCCCCCCAACGAGCAGTACTTC. Residues: CASSQVPPNEQYF. The rearrangement uses TRBV4-1 and TRBJ2-7; D is unclear. This CDR3 region has 13 residues. CDR1 is MGHRA and CDR2 is YSYEKL in the germline V gene. Trimming removed 1 base at V and 5 bases at J, with 9 bases between.

V and J are TRBV2 and TRBJ1-2; tentative D call: TRBD1 (6 bases). Germline V lookup: CDR1 SNHLY, CDR2 FYNNEI. The V gene lost 6 bases and the J gene lost 4 bases, with 12 bases spanning the gap. This CDR3 is 13 amino acids long. Here the CDR3 reads CASRLGARYGYTF. The CDR3 coding sequence is TGTGCCAGCAGGTTGGGGGCGCGCTATGGCTACACCTTC.

The chain combines TRBV19 with TRBJ2-4, with 9 nucleotides matching TRBD1. V lost 5 bases to trimming and J lost 9 bases; unmatched junction nucleotides: 20. The CDR3 has 18 amino acids. Germline CDR1 LNHDA, CDR2 SQIVND (reference sequence). The CDR3 nucleotides read TGTGCCAGTAGTGGGACCCAGGACAGGGGCCCAACCGCTCGCATTCAGTACTTC. Encoded protein: CASSGTQDRGPTARIQYF.

The rearrangement uses TRBV6-5 and TRBJ2-1, with TRBD2 matching 8 bases. Germline V gives CDR1 MNHEY, CDR2 SVGAGI. J was trimmed by 15 bases and V by 2 bases; bases with no gene match: 15. This CDR3 region has 15 residues. CDR3 amino acids: CASSYGLAGARRSFF. The CDR3 DNA follows: TGTGCCAGCAGTTACGGTCTAGCGGGTGCGAGGCGGTCGTTCTTC.

V gene TRBV19 combines with J gene TRBJ2-1, with a weak D call TRBD2 (5 bases). This CDR3 region has 16 residues. Per the germline V gene, CDR1 is LNHDA and CDR2 is SQIVND (reference sequence). The V end lost 3 bases, the J end lost 0 bases, and 12 bases lay between the germline ends. In DNA form, the CDR3 reads TGTGCCAGTAGTATTTTGGTGGGGAGCTCCTACAATGAGCAGTTCTTC. Protein: CASSILVGSSYNEQFF.

The chain recombines TRBV6-1 with TRBJ1-3; D not resolved. From germline, CDR1 is MNHNS and CDR2 SASEGT. The CDR3 extends over 13 amino acids. V was trimmed by 5 bases and J by 0 bases, leaving 5 bases between them. CDR3 sequence (DNA): TGTGCCAGCAGTTCCTACTCTGGAAACACCATATATTTT. Protein sequence: CASSSYSGNTIYF.

This chain connects TRBV11-2 to TRBJ2-5; 7 nucleotides match TRBD2. CDR1 and CDR2 (germline): SGHAT, FQNNGV. Trimming at V came to 5 bases and at J to 1 base, leaving 7 bases not matched to a gene. The CDR3 extends over 15 amino acids. CDR3: CASSRTSRTQETQYF. The DNA for the CDR3 is TGTGCCAGCAGCCGGACTAGTAGGACCCAAGAGACCCAGTACTTC. The full variable domain, its missing parts supplied by reference TRBV11-2 and TRBJ2-5, is EAGVAQSPRYKIIEKRQSVAFWCNPISGHATLYWYQQILGQGPKLLIQFQNNGVVDDSQLPKDRFSAERLKGVDSTLKIQPAKLEDSAVYLCASSRTSRTQETQYFGPGTRLLVL.